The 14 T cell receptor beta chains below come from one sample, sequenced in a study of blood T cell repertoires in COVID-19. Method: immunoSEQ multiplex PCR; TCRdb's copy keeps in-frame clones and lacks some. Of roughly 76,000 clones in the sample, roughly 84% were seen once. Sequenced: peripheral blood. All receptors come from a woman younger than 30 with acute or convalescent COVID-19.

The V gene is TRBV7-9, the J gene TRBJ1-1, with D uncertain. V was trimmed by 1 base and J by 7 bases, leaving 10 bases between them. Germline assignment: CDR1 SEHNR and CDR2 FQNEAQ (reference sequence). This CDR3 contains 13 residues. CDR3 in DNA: TGTGCCAGCAGCTTAGTTTCGGGATTTGAAGCTTTCTTT. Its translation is CASSLVSGFEAFF.

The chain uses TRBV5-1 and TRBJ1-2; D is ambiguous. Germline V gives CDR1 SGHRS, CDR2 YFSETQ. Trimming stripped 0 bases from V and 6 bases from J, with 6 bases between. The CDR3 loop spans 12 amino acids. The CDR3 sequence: CASSLAGNGYTF. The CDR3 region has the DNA TGCGCCAGCAGCTTGGCGGGGAATGGCTACACCTTC.

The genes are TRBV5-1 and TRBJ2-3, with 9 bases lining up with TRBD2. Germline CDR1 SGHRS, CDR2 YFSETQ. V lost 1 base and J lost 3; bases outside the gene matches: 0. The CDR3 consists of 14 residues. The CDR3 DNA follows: TGCGCCAGCAGCTTGCTAGCGGGGACAGATACGCAGTATTTT. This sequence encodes CASSLLAGTDTQYF.

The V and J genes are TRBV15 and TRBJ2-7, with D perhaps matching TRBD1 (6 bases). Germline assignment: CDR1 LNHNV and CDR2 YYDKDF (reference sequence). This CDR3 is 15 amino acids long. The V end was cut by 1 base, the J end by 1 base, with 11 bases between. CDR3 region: CATSRGSTGSYEQYF. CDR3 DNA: TGTGCCACCAGCAGAGGATCGACAGGTTCCTACGAGCAGTACTTC. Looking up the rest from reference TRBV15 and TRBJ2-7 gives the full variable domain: DAMVIQNPRYQVTQFGKPVTLSCSQTLNHNVMYWYQQKSSQAPKLLFHYYDKDFNNEADTPDNFQSRRPNTSFCFLDIRSPGLGDTAMYLCATSRGSTGSYEQYFGPGTRLTVT.

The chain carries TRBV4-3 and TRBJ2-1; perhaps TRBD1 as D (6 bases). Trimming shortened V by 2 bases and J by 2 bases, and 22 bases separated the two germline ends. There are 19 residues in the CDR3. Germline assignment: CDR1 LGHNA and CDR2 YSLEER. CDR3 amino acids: CASSQTQSGLGAPYNEQFF. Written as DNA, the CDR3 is TGCGCCAGCAGCCAAACTCAGAGTGGGTTGGGGGCACCCTACAATGAGCAGTTCTTC.

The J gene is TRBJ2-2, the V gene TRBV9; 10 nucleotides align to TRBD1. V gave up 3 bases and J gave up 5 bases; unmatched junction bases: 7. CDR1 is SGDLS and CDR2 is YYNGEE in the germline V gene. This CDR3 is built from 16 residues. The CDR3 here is CASSGRQGAGTGELFF. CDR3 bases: TGTGCCAGCAGCGGACGACAGGGGGCTGGAACCGGGGAGCTGTTTTTT.

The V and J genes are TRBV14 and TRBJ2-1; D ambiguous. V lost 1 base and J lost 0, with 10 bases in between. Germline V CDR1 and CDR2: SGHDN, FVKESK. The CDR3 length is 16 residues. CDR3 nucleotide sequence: TGTGCCAGCAGCCAAGTGATAACCGGCTCCTACAATGAGCAGTTCTTC. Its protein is CASSQVITGSYNEQFF.

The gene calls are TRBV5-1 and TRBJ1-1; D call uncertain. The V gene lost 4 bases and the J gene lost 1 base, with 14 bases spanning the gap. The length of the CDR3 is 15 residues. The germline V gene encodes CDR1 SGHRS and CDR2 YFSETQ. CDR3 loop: CASSPLTSANTEAFF. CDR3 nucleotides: TGCGCCAGCAGCCCGCTGACATCGGCGAACACTGAAGCTTTCTTT.

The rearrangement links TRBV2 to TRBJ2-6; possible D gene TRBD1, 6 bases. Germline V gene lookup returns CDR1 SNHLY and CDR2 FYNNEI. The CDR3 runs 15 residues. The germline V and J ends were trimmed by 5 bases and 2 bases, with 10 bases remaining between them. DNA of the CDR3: TGTGCCAGCAGTTCACAGGGTGCTGGGGCCAACGTCCTGACTTTC. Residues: CASSSQGAGANVLTF.

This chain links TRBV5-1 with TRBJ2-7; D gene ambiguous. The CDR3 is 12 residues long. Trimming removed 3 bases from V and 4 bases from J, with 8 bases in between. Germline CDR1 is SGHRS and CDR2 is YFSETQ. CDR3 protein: CASSSQWYEQYF. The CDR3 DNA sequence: TGCGCCAGCAGCTCTCAGTGGTACGAGCAGTACTTC.

The DNA for the CDR3 is TGTGCCAGCAGCTTTTACGGGGGGAATGAGCAGTTCTTC. Its protein is CASSFYGGNEQFF. The rearrangement joins TRBV11-2 to TRBJ2-1, with 7 bases matching TRBD2. The CDR3 has 13 amino acids. Germline CDR1 SGHAT, CDR2 FQNNGV. The junction had 3 bases not matched to a gene; V was cut back by 3 bases and J by 7 bases.

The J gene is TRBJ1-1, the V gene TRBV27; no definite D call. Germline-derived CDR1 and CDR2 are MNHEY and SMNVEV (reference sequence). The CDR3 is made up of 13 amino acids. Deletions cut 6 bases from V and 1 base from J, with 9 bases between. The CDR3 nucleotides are TGTGCCAGCAGATATTCGTGGAACACTGAAGCTTTCTTT. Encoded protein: CASRYSWNTEAFF.

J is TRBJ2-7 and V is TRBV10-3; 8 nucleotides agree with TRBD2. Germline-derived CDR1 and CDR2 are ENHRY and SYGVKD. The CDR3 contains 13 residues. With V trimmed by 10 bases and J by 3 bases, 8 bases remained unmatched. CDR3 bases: TGTGCCAGTAAAGCGGGGGAAAACTACGAGCAGTACTTC. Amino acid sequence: CASKAGENYEQYF.

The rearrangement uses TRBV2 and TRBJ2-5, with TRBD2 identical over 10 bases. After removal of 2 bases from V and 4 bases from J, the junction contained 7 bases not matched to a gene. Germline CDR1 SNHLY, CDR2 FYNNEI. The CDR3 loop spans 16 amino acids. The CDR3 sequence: CASSERSGRSRETQYF. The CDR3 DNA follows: TGTGCCAGCAGTGAACGTAGCGGGAGGAGTAGAGAGACCCAGTACTTC.